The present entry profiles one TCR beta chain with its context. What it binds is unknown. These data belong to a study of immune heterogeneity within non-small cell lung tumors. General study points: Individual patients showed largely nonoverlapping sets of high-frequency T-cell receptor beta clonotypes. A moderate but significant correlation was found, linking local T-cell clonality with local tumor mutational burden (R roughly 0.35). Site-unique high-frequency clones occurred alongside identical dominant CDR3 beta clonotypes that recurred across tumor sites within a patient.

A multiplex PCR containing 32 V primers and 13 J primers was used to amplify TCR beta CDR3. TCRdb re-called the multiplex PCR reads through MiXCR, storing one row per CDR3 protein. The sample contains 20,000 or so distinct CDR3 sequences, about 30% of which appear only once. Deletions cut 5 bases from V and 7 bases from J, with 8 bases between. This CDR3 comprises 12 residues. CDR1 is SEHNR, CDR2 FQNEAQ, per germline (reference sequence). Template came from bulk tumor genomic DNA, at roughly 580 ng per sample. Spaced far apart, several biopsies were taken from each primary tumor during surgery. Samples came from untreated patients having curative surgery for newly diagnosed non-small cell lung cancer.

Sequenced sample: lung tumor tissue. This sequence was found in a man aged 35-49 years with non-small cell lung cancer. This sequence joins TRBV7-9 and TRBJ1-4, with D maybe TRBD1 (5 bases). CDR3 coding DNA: TGTGCCAGCAGCACGGGGGGTGAAAAACTGTTTTTT. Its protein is CASSTGGEKLFF.